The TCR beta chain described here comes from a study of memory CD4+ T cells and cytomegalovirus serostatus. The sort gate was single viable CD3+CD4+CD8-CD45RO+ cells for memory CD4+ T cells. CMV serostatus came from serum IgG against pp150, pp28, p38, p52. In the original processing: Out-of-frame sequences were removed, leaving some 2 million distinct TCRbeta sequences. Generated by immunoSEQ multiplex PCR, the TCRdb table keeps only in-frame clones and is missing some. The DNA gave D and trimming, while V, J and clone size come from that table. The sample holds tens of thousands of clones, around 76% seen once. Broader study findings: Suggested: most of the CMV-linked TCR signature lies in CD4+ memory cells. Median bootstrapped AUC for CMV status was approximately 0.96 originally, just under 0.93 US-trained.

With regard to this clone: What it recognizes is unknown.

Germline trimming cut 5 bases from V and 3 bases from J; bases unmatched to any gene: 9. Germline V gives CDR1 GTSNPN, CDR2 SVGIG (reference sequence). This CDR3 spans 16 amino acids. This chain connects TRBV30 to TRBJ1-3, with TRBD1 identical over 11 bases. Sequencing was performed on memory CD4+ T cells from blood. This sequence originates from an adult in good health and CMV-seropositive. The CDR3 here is CAWYRDRGIHGNTIYF. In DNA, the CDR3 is TGTGCCTGGTACCGGGACAGGGGGATTCATGGAAACACCATATATTTT.